A selection of T cell receptor beta chains follows, all from one sample in a study of T cell repertoires in cytomegalovirus infection. No antigen is known for these receptors. MiXCR, run by TCRdb on the reads, gives a single entry per CDR3 protein. The sample lists about 27,000 distinct CDR3 sequences; under 20% were seen once. The sequences come from CD8+ T cells from cultured PBMCs, collected from culture after CMV antigen stimulation. The receptors stem from a human donor in good health (CMV status not recorded). Some clones in this sample may be carry-over from other donors' samples. Each CDR3 is given with its conserved first and last residue.

v_call cdr3_aa
TRBV7-3 CASSSDRGGTDTQYF
TRBV25-1 CASSEWGQGVQETQYF
TRBV19 CASSRGLEQPQHF
TRBV7-6 CASHGGGKGANEKLFF
TRBV27 CASSLREGDSYNEQFF
TRBV7-3 CASSFIGGDEQFF
TRBV7-9 CASSSTGTEVYTDTQYF
TRBV7-8 CASSLAGFYEQYF
TRBV7-6 CASSLFGQTSGNTIYF
TRBV7-9 CASTPGRIFSGNTIYF
TRBV20-1 CSARQGARSNEKLFF
TRBV19 CASSRAGSYGYTF
TRBV7-2 CASSYGTLYEQYF
TRBV24-1 CATSDPGGLDSGANVLTF
TRBV7-8 CASSPQITPGGPDTQYF
TRBV6-1 CASSPDPRSNQPQHF
TRBV6-2/TRBV6-3 CASSYRGLAATDTQYF
TRBV11-2 CASSRGHLAYEQYF
TRBV4-3 CASSQSVNTEAFF